These 12 T cell receptor beta chains were all obtained from the same sample, sequenced in a study of blood T cell repertoires in COVID-19. Measured with immunoSEQ multiplex PCR; TCRdb has only the in-frame clones, and not every one. The data show fewer than 200,000 clones, 80% to 90% seen once. The specimen was peripheral blood. The receptors shown here come from a man aged 45 to 65 with active or convalescent COVID-19.

The count of this clone is one. V and J are TRBV19 and TRBJ1-5, with D unresolved. This CDR3 spans 16 amino acids. Germline V gives CDR1 LNHDA, CDR2 SQIVND (reference sequence). The V end was cut by 6 bases, the J end by 5 bases, with 20 bases between. DNA of the CDR3: TGTGCCAGTAGCTCCGGTGGCACTCGCGGGCATCAGCCCCAGCATTTT. It yields the protein CASSSGGTRGHQPQHF.

This rearrangement joins TRBV4-1 to TRBJ1-6; 7 nucleotides agree with TRBD1. This CDR3 spans 14 amino acids. The V and J ends lost 4 bases and 7 bases, in that order; junction bases with no gene match: 4. Germline CDR1 and CDR2: MGHRA and YSYEKL. CDR3 bases: TGCGCCAGCAGCCCGCAGGGGGTGAATTCACCCCTCCACTTT. It translates to CASSPQGVNSPLHF.

The V and J genes are TRBV7-3 and TRBJ2-2; 9 bases align to TRBD1. The length of the CDR3 is 14 residues. Per the germline V gene, CDR1 is SGHTA and CDR2 is FQGTGA. Trimming took 7 bases from V and 6 from J; bases not matched to a gene: 6. The CDR3 DNA reads as TGTGCCAGCACCAAGACAGGGGGGTCCGGGGAGCTGTTTTTT. It encodes CASTKTGGSGELFF. The full variable domain, its missing parts supplied by reference TRBV7-3 and TRBJ2-2, is GAGVSQTPSNKVTEKGKYVELRCDPISGHTALYWYRQSLGQGPEFLIYFQGTGAADDSGLPNDRFFAVRPEGSVSTLKIQRTERGDSAVYLCASTKTGGSGELFFGEGSRLTVL.

The chain is built from TRBV7-9 and TRBJ1-2; maybe TRBD1 (6 bases). The CDR3 is 13 residues long. V shed 2 bases and J shed 11 bases, with 15 bases lying between them. CDR1 and CDR2 from the germline V gene are SEHNR and FQNEAQ (reference sequence). In DNA, the CDR3 is TGTGCCAGCAGCTTACTACAGGGCGATTCTTACACCTTC. Its protein product is CASSLLQGDSYTF.

V usage is TRBV7-6 and J usage is TRBJ2-3; 14 nucleotides agree with TRBD2. Trimming took 2 bases from V and 0 from J; bases not matched to a gene: 4. CDR3 length: 18 amino acids. CDR1 and CDR2 from the germline V gene are SGHVS and FNYEAQ. DNA of the CDR3: TGTGCCAGCAGCTTACTTGGGACTAGCGGGAGCAGCACAGATACGCAGTATTTT. Amino acids: CASSLLGTSGSSTDTQYF.

The count of this clone is one. The chain has TRBV28 and TRBJ2-5; 7 nucleotides match TRBD1. This CDR3 region has 14 residues. V lost 5 bases, J lost 3 bases, and 6 bases stayed unmatched. Germline V gives CDR1 MDHEN, CDR2 SYDVKM. The CDR3 nucleotides are TGTGCCAGCAGTCCCGACAGGGTAAAAGAGACCCAGTACTTC. Protein sequence: CASSPDRVKETQYF. Full variable domain (rest looked up from reference TRBV28 and TRBJ2-5): DVKVTQSSRYLVKRTGEKVFLECVQDMDHENMFWYRQDPGLGLRLIYFSYDVKMKEKGDIPEGYSVSREKKERFSLILESASTNQTSMYLCASSPDRVKETQYFGPGTRLLVL.

The genes are TRBV2 and TRBJ2-2; D might be TRBD2 (5 bases). Per the germline V gene, CDR1 is SNHLY and CDR2 is FYNNEI. Trimming stripped 5 bases from V and 4 bases from J, with 11 bases between. There are 14 residues in the CDR3. The CDR3: CASSPSTGTGELFF. The DNA of the CDR3 is TGTGCCAGCAGTCCTAGCACGGGCACCGGGGAGCTGTTTTTT.

The CDR3 nucleotides read TGTGCCAGCAGTGAATGGACAGGGAATAATGAAAAACTGTTTTTT. It translates to CASSEWTGNNEKLFF. The chain employs TRBV25-1 and TRBJ1-4; 8 bases match TRBD1. J was trimmed by 4 bases and V by 1 base; bases with no gene match: 2. The germline gives CDR1 MGHDK, CDR2 SYGVNS. This CDR3 is built from 15 residues.

This clone was found once. V and J are TRBV2 and TRBJ1-2; D is uncertain. CDR3 length: 11 residues. Germline loops: CDR1 SNHLY, CDR2 FYNNEI. Trimming removed 3 bases from V and 8 bases from J, with 7 bases in between. For the CDR3, the DNA is TGTGCCAGCAGTGAGCGGGAGGGCTACACCTTC. This encodes CASSEREGYTF.

The CDR3 here is CASSSEPGLVGAGGELFF. DNA for the CDR3: TGTGCCAGCAGCTCCGAACCGGGACTAGTCGGGGCCGGCGGGGAGCTGTTTTTT. The genes are TRBV5-4 and TRBJ2-2, with TRBD2 identical over 8 bases. CDR1 is SGHNT, CDR2 YYREEE, per germline (reference sequence). CDR3 length: 18 residues. With V trimmed by 3 bases and J by 7 bases, 17 bases remained unmatched.

This chain connects TRBV5-3 to TRBJ2-7; 10 bases match TRBD2. TRBV5-3 has ORF status, its function being uncertain. V was clipped by 0 bases and J by 3 bases; unmatched bases: 3. This CDR3 is built from 15 residues. The CDR3 sequence: CARSLGPSGSYEQYF. The CDR3 nucleotides read TGTGCCAGAAGCTTGGGCCCTAGCGGGAGCTACGAGCAGTACTTC.

The J gene is TRBJ2-7, the V gene TRBV2; 11 nucleotides align to TRBD2. Unmatched junction bases numbered 7, after V lost 6 bases and J lost 3 bases. Germline CDR1 SNHLY, CDR2 FYNNEI. This CDR3 is built from 15 residues. CDR3 nucleotide sequence: TGTGCCAGCAGGGAGACTAGCGGGGAGAACTACGAGCAGTACTTC. Translated: CASRETSGENYEQYF.